The rows below give T cell receptor beta chains drawn from one sample of a study of blood T cell repertoires in COVID-19. Libraries were prepared by immunoSEQ multiplex PCR; TCRdb keeps only in-frame clonotypes and omits some of them. The table shows some 76,000 clones, with 90% to 95% occurring only once. The sequenced material came from peripheral blood. The receptor source for this set is a human donor in a cohort sampled during active COVID-19. CDR3s include the opening cysteine and the closing phenylalanine or tryptophan. Fields, in order: D gene, clone size, CDR3 length, V gene, J gene, CDR3 protein, CDR3 DNA. A D gene is named only where the DNA matches it firmly. Expanded clones are given a class, and other clones once, few, many or no size at all.

TRBD2	.	14	TRBV5-6	TRBJ2-7	CASSSGGDPYEQYF	TGTGCCAGCAGCTCGGGAGGCGACCCCTACGAGCAGTACTTC
.	once	14	TRBV7-3	TRBJ1-1	CASSPGGGLTEAFF	TGTGCCAGCAGCCCCGGGGGAGGGCTCACTGAAGCTTTCTTT
.	.	13	TRBV6-5	TRBJ1-1	CASRPPAGTEAFF	TGTGCCAGCAGACCCCCTGCAGGGACTGAAGCTTTCTTT
.	.	14	TRBV4-1	TRBJ1-1	CASSLGRLNTEAFF	TGCGCCAGCTCCCTGGGCAGACTGAACACTGAAGCTTTCTTT
.	.	14	TRBV7-2	TRBJ1-1	CASRSGTGSTEAFF	TGTGCCAGCAGAAGCGGCACAGGGTCCACTGAAGCTTTCTTT
TRBD1	.	16	TRBV7-9	TRBJ1-1	CASSLPQGAMNTEAFF	TGTGCCAGCAGCTTGCCACAGGGGGCTATGAACACTGAAGCTTTCTTT
.	.	14	TRBV3-1/TRBV3-2	TRBJ2-3	CASSQQKSTDTQYF	TGTGCCAGCAGCCAACAGAAGAGCACAGATACGCAGTATTTT
TRBD1	.	17	TRBV6-2/TRBV6-3	TRBJ1-5	CASSSGQGAGSNQPQHF	TGTGCCAGCAGCTCGGGACAGGGGGCAGGAAGCAATCAGCCCCAGCATTTT
.	.	16	TRBV5-1	TRBJ2-5	CASSLFLLPKQETQYF	TGCGCCAGCAGCTTGTTTTTACTACCAAAACAAGAGACCCAGTACTTC
.	.	13	TRBV6-5	TRBJ1-5	CASSFDRTQPQHF	TGTGCCAGCAGTTTCGACAGGACACAGCCCCAGCATTTT
.	.	14	TRBV11-3	TRBJ1-1	CASSLQGSDTEAFF	TGTGCCAGCAGCTTACAGGGGTCCGACACTGAAGCTTTCTTT